Described below is a single T cell receptor (beta chain) sequence and its context. 60 Vbeta and 13 Jbeta primers were used in PCR. Sequenced by immunoSEQ multiplex PCR; TCRdb stores in-frame clones only, minus some. The sample carries some 130,000 clones, 70% to 80% recorded once. The trim removed 2 bases at V and 3 bases at J, leaving 7 bases unmatched. Germline CDR1 reads MDHEN; CDR2 reads SYDVKM. CDR3 size: 15 residues. These data originate in a study of cytomegalovirus exposure and HLA in healthy donors. The gene calls are TRBV28 and TRBJ2-7; 7 nucleotides agree with TRBD1. The source of this sequence is a man aged 35 to 55 in good health and CMV-seropositive. The sequenced sample consisted of PBMCs. This CDR3 reads CASSLIVRGFYEQYF. As DNA, the CDR3 is TGTGCCAGCAGTTTAATTGTCAGGGGGTTCTACGAGCAGTACTTC.